This TCR beta chain was sequenced during a study of OX40 agonist ivuxolimab in advanced cancers. About the full investigation: Ivuxolimab was a fully human IgG2 agonistic monoclonal antibody targeting the costimulatory receptor OX40 (CD134). In the dose-escalation cohort, more than 75% of patients were male, and the mean age was approximately 60 years, with a range of 23 to 79. The paper reports the monotherapy dose-escalation portion (N of about 47 patients) of the phase I ivuxolimab trial. Intravenous ivuxolimab was administered to patients every 2 weeks at six dose levels: 0.01, 0.1, 0.3, 1.5, 3 and 10 mg/kg. Peripheral TCRbeta sequencing was intended to test whether TCR sequence diversity was altered and clonal T-cell expansion was caused by ivuxolimab. Partial responses occurred in three dose-escalation patients: two with cutaneous melanoma and one with hepatocellular carcinoma. Patients were allowed to have had prior anti-PD-1, anti-PD-L1 or anti-CTLA-4 therapy, and approximately 40% of the dose-escalation patients had been treated with checkpoint inhibitors. Among the roughly 50 dose-escalation patients, about 20 had hepatocellular carcinoma, 15 melanoma, 9 renal cell carcinoma and 9 head and neck cancer.

Concerning this clone: It has no known antigen specificity. No base qualities exist here, and no much larger clone lies one base off it.

To sequence the TCRbeta CDR3 region, genomic DNA was isolated from the sorted cells. TCRbeta CDR3 regions were sequenced using the immunoSEQ Assay. The source is immuneACCESS, and TCRdb retained only in-frame sequences with V and J called. Part of the clones is not carried over; for the studies checked, unresolved V genes explain less than half of this, and the remainder is unexplained. The sample data list roughly 40,000 clones, and approximately 80% of these were observed just once. The top ten constitute approximately 1.8% of the sample. CDR1 MNHEY and CDR2 SMNVEV are derived from the germline V gene (reference sequence). There are 14 amino acids in the CDR3, from cysteine to phenylalanine inclusive. The DNA shown is the 42-base CDR3, in frame from base 1. At the junction V is shortened by 2 bases and J by 4 bases, with 11 bases in between. Patients with autoimmune disease history or receiving systemic immunosuppression were excluded from the trial. Peripheral blood for TCR sequencing was collected from all dose cohorts at baseline, on cycle 4 day 1, and on cycle 7 day 1. The samples were drawn from a first-in-human, open-label, multicenter phase I dose-escalation trial of ivuxolimab. The trial enrolled adults with locally advanced or metastatic head and neck squamous cell, hepatocellular, melanoma or renal cell carcinoma. Before TCR sequencing, CD4+ T cells and CD8+ T cells from peripheral blood were sorted into separate populations.

Overall study outcomes, separate from this receptor: Antigen specificity was not determined for the clonally expanded peripheral T cells. Low levels of normalized T-cell clonal expansion were also seen in some patients who did not respond. At doses of 0.1 to 3.0 mg/kg, clonal expansion of both CD4+ and CD8+ T cells in blood was seen between baseline and week 6. In the 0.1-3.0 mg/kg groups, partial responders had among the lowest normalized peripheral clonal expansion, particularly in CD8+ T cells. After ivuxolimab, CD8+ T cells had more expanded clones than CD4+ T cells on average.

The V gene is TRBV27 and the J gene is TRBJ1-1; the D gene is perhaps TRBD1, from 6 matching bases. This TCR was sampled from an adult with an advanced solid tumor such as melanoma, head and neck, liver or kidney cancer. The sequences come from CD4+ or CD8+ T cells sorted from blood, collected in a trial of the OX40 agonist ivuxolimab. The nucleotide sequence reads TGTGCCAGCAGTTTAGTTGGGGGGCTCACTGAAGCTTTCTTT. This sequence encodes CASSLVGGLTEAFF.